This TCR beta chain emerged from a study of T-cell reconstitution after alpha-beta-depleted transplantation in children. Findings and limits, study-wide: At day 60, the high TCRbeta diversity found in some patients originated from recipient T cells and thymic progenitors that had survived. Several hundred graft clones that had expanded were reportedly the source of alpha-beta T cells about two months after transplant. T-cell counts and diversity at one year post-transplant came mainly from newly produced T cells.

This clonotype has just a few counts. No antigen is known for it. The germline V gene encodes CDR1 MGHRA and CDR2 YSYEKL. The V gene end was trimmed by 0 bases and the J gene end by 6 bases; junction bases not matched to a gene: 9. The CDR3 runs to 17 residues. TCRbeta library preparation incorporated unique molecular identifiers. TCRdb fed the PCR reads into MiXCR, producing one record per CDR3 protein. This table holds some 830,000 distinct CDR3 sequences, roughly 15% found once. The clonotype was recovered from a male patient aged 5 to 17 who had a stem cell transplant for acute lymphoblastic leukemia, so the T cells may come from the graft donor. The chain is built from TRBV4-1 and TRBJ1-5; 9 bases are shared with TRBD1. The input for sequencing was PBMCs, mostly from graft donor cells, taken 360 days after TCRalphabeta/CD19-depleted stem cell transplant. The CDR3 loop is CASSQDLGTGLVQPQHF. The CDR3 DNA reads TGCGCCAGCAGCCAAGATCTTGGGACAGGGCTGGTTCAGCCCCAGCATTTT.